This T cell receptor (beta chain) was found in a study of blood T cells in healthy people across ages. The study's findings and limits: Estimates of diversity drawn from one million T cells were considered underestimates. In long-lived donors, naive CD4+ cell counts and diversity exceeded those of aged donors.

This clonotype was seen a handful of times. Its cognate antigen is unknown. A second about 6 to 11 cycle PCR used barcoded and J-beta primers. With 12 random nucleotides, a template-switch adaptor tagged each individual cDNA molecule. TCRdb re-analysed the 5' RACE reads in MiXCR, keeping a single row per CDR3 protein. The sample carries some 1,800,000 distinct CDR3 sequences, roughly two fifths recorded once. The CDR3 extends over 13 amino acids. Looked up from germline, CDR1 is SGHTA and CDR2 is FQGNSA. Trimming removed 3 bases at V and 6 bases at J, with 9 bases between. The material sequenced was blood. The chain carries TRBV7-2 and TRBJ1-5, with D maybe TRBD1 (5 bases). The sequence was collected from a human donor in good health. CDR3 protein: CASSFNGAQPQHF. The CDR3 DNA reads TGTGCCAGCAGCTTTAACGGGGCTCAGCCCCAGCATTTT.